These 31 T cell receptor beta chains originate from one sample sequenced in a study of blood T cell repertoires in COVID-19. Clones were sequenced by immunoSEQ multiplex PCR, and TCRdb holds only the in-frame ones, with some missing. In the table there are more than 150,000 clones, approximately 83% of which are singletons. Material for sequencing was peripheral blood. The receptors were gathered from a man between 65 and 85 years old who had recovered from COVID-19.

This chain joins TRBV6-5 and TRBJ1-2; TRBD1 agrees at 9 bases. J gave up 4 bases and V 5 bases, and 8 bases lay outside the gene matches. Germline values: CDR1 MNHEY, CDR2 SVGAGI. There are 15 residues in the CDR3. Written as DNA, the CDR3 is TGTGCCAGCAGTCCCCGACAGGGGGGGGTCTATGGCTACACCTTC. This sequence encodes CASSPRQGGVYGYTF.

This sequence joins TRBV6-5 and TRBJ1-1; D perhaps matches TRBD1 (5 bases). Germline V CDR1 and CDR2: MNHEY, SVGAGI. Trimming took off 2 bases at V and 1 base at J, with 8 bases between the two ends. The CDR3 runs 14 residues. The CDR3 sequence: CASSYGHSNTEAFF. The DNA of the CDR3 is TGTGCCAGCAGTTACGGACATTCGAACACTGAAGCTTTCTTT.

This clone was found once. The chain joins TRBV12-3 or TRBV12-4 to TRBJ1-2; a possible D gene is TRBD1 (5 bases). V was trimmed by 10 bases and J by 8 bases, leaving 11 bases between them. This CDR3 contains 10 residues. In DNA, the CDR3 is TGTGCCATTCTGGAGGGGGGCTACACCTTC. Translation: CAILEGGYTF.

This chain connects TRBV5-1 to TRBJ2-7; 8 positions agree with TRBD1. The CDR3 runs 15 residues. V lost 0 bases, J lost 6 bases, and 8 bases stayed unmatched. Germline CDR1 SGHRS, CDR2 YFSETQ. CDR3: CASSLEGQGGREQYF. As DNA, the CDR3 is TGCGCCAGCAGCTTGGAAGGACAGGGAGGTCGCGAGCAGTACTTC.

The V call is TRBV6-5, the J call TRBJ1-2; 9 positions agree with TRBD1. The CDR3 runs 14 residues. Germline assignment: CDR1 MNHEY and CDR2 SVGAGI. The V and J ends lost 6 bases and 8 bases, in that order; junction bases with no gene match: 10. In nucleotides, the CDR3 is TGTGCCAGCAGGATCGGACAGGGGAACTGGGGCTACACCTTC. Translated: CASRIGQGNWGYTF.

V is TRBV2 and J is TRBJ2-5, with a weak D call TRBD2 (6 bases). The germline V and J ends were trimmed by 3 bases and 2 bases, with 16 bases remaining between them. Germline-derived CDR1 and CDR2 are SNHLY and FYNNEI. The CDR3 covers 16 residues. The CDR3 region is CASSEGTGDIQETQYF. The DNA for the CDR3 is TGTGCCAGCAGTGAGGGAACGGGAGATATACAAGAGACCCAGTACTTC.

Only one count was recorded for this clone. This chain links TRBV28 with TRBJ1-2; D might be TRBD1 (5 bases). Trimming removed 11 bases at V and 3 bases at J, with 10 bases between. This CDR3 is 11 amino acids long. Germline CDR1 MDHEN, CDR2 SYDVKM. CDR3 region: CAGGTYYGYTF. The CDR3 DNA follows: TGTGCCGGAGGGACCTACTATGGCTACACCTTC.

The sample holds a few counts of this clone. This chain joins TRBV19 and TRBJ1-1, with a weak D call TRBD1 (5 bases). Germline CDR1 reads LNHDA; CDR2 reads SQIVND (reference sequence). CDR3 size: 15 residues. With 4 bases removed from V and 2 bases from J, the gap between germline ends came to 14 bases. The CDR3 DNA reads as TGTGCCAGTAGTACCTCAGGGTGGCGAAACACTGAAGCTTTCTTT. The encoded protein is CASSTSGWRNTEAFF.

The DNA for the CDR3 is TGTGCCAGCACCCAGGTACAGGGCTATGGCTACACCTTC. Its translation is CASTQVQGYGYTF. The rearrangement joins TRBV6-5 to TRBJ1-2; the D gene is possibly TRBD1 (6 bases). The V gene's germline CDR1 is MNHEY and CDR2 SVGAGI. This CDR3 comprises 13 residues. Trimming left V 7 bases short and J 4 bases short, with 13 bases between.

CDR3 amino acids: CASSLGGTGTYEQYF. In DNA form, the CDR3 reads TGTGCCAGCAGCTTAGGGGGGACAGGCACTTACGAGCAGTACTTC. The V gene is TRBV11-1, the J gene TRBJ2-7; 8 bases line up with TRBD1. Germline V gene sequence: CDR1 SGHAT, CDR2 FQDESV (reference sequence). This CDR3 contains 15 residues. With V trimmed by 1 base and J by 4 bases, 6 bases remained unmatched. The entire variable domain, with the rest obtained from reference TRBV11-1 and TRBJ2-7, is as follows: EAEVAQSPRYKITEKSQAVAFWCDPISGHATLYWYRQILGQGPELLVQFQDESVVDDSQLPKDRFSAERLKGVDSTLKIQPAELGDSAMYLCASSLGGTGTYEQYFGPGTRLTVT.

The chain joins TRBV4-1 to TRBJ1-2, with 11 bases fitting TRBD1. With V trimmed by 1 base and J by 5 bases, 3 bases remained unmatched. CDR1 MGHRA and CDR2 YSYEKL come from the germline V gene. This CDR3 region has 15 residues. The CDR3: CASSQGGQGEYGYTF. The DNA for the CDR3 is TGCGCCAGCAGCCAAGGGGGACAGGGGGAATATGGCTACACCTTC.

The J gene is TRBJ1-1, the V gene TRBV7-2; D call uncertain. The CDR3 totals 14 residues. V was shortened by 1 base and J by 4 bases, with 10 bases between the two germline ends. Germline CDR1 is SGHTA and CDR2 is FQGNSA. The CDR3 sequence: CASSLEQVGTEAFF. The DNA for the CDR3 is TGTGCCAGCAGCTTAGAGCAGGTGGGCACTGAAGCTTTCTTT. Together with reference TRBV7-2 and TRBJ1-1, the CDR3 gives the full variable domain: GAGVSQSPSNKVTEKGKDVELRCDPISGHTALYWYRQSLGQGLEFLIYFQGNSAPDKSGLPSDRFSAERTGGSVSTLTIQRTQQEDSAVYLCASSLEQVGTEAFFGQGTRLTVV.

This clone was detected a few times. The V call is TRBV7-8, the J call TRBJ1-3; weak D call: TRBD1 (5 bases). The CDR3 extends over 15 amino acids. The V end lost 1 base, the J end lost 0 bases, and 7 bases lay between the germline ends. The V gene's germline CDR1 is SGHVS and CDR2 FQNEAQ. In DNA form, the CDR3 reads TGTGCCAGCAGCTTAGGCAGGGTCTCTGGAAACACCATATATTTT. This translates into CASSLGRVSGNTIYF. The variable domain in full, with the rest retrieved from reference TRBV7-8 and TRBJ1-3, is GAGVSQSPRYKVAKRGQDVALRCDPISGHVSLFWYQQALGQGPEFLTYFQNEAQLDKSGLPSDRFFAERPEGSVSTLKIQRTQQEDSAVYLCASSLGRVSGNTIYFGEGSWLTVV.

The chain joins TRBV9 to TRBJ2-3; D is possibly TRBD1 (5 bases). Germline V gene sequence: CDR1 SGDLS, CDR2 YYNGEE. V was pared by 4 bases and J by 0 bases, with 12 bases between. The CDR3 contains 15 residues. Here the CDR3 reads CASSLQDGSTDTQYF. The CDR3 nucleotides read TGTGCCAGCAGCTTACAGGACGGTAGCACAGATACGCAGTATTTT.

The chain joins TRBV6-5 to TRBJ1-2, with TRBD1 matching 8 bases. The CDR3 runs to 16 residues. Trimming cost V 0 bases and J 7 bases; bases outside gene matches: 10. Germline assignment: CDR1 MNHEY and CDR2 SVGAGI. CDR3 nucleotide sequence: TGTGCCAGCAGTTACTCGTACAGGGGGTATGATGGTGGCTACACCTTC. It specifies CASSYSYRGYDGGYTF.

The CDR3 here is CASSQTGMFPGELFF. In DNA, the CDR3 is TGTGCCAGCAGCCAGACAGGCATGTTCCCCGGGGAGCTGTTTTTT. The chain employs TRBV6-5 and TRBJ2-2, with a possible D match to TRBD1 (6 bases). This CDR3 spans 15 amino acids. V was trimmed by 6 bases and J by 6 bases, leaving 17 bases between them. The germline V gene encodes CDR1 MNHEY and CDR2 SVGAGI.

The chain has TRBV10-3 and TRBJ2-3, with 10 bases identical to TRBD2. This CDR3 region has 18 residues. Germline lookup yields CDR1 ENHRY and CDR2 SYGVKD. The V segment lost 4 bases and the J segment 4 bases; nucleotides outside the gene matches: 14. In nucleotides, the CDR3 is TGTGCCATCAGTGTTCGACGTGGAGCGGGAGGGGTCGCAGATACGCAGTATTTT. Translating gives CAISVRRGAGGVADTQYF.

The V call is TRBV20-1, the J call TRBJ2-3; 9 bases are shared with TRBD2. V shed 3 bases and J 4 bases; nucleotides not matched to a gene: 17. Germline CDR1 is DFQATT and CDR2 is SNEGSKA (reference sequence). The CDR3 is 18 amino acids. The CDR3 coding sequence is TGCAGTGCTAGTCGCCAGCGGGAGGAAGTGGCCTTCCCAGATACGCAGTATTTT. This translates into CSASRQREEVAFPDTQYF.

This chain joins TRBV18 and TRBJ2-5; TRBD1 matches 7 bases. Trimming at V came to 3 bases and at J to 1 base, leaving 5 bases not matched to a gene. This CDR3 is 15 amino acids long. Germline lookup yields CDR1 KGHSH and CDR2 LQKENI. The CDR3 DNA follows: TGTGCCAGCTCACCTCCGAGGACAGGCCAAGAGACCCAGTACTTC. Residues: CASSPPRTGQETQYF. The full variable domain, with the rest looked up from reference TRBV18 and TRBJ2-5, is NAGVMQNPRHLVRRRGQEARLRCSPMKGHSHVYWYRQLPEEGLKFMVYLQKENIIDESGMPKERFSAEFPKEGPSILRIQQVVRGDSAAYFCASSPPRTGQETQYFGPGTRLLVL.

The chain combines TRBV28 with TRBJ2-5; 10 bases line up with TRBD1. The V gene's germline CDR1 is MDHEN and CDR2 SYDVKM. The junction had 13 bases not matched to a gene; V was cut back by 7 bases and J by 2 bases. The CDR3 runs to 17 residues. CDR3 loop: CASKGFLGTGEQETQYF. CDR3 nucleotide sequence: TGTGCCAGCAAGGGATTCCTGGGGACAGGGGAGCAAGAGACCCAGTACTTC.

V gene TRBV5-1 combines with J gene TRBJ2-2, with 14 bases identical to TRBD2. Germline CDR1 is SGHRS and CDR2 is YFSETQ. The CDR3 runs 17 residues. Trimming took 3 bases from V and 4 from J; bases not matched to a gene: 5. The CDR3 DNA follows: TGCGCCAGCAGCTCGGGACTAGCGGGAGTGGGCACCGGGGAGCTGTTTTTT. This sequence encodes CASSSGLAGVGTGELFF.

V is TRBV7-2 and J is TRBJ1-1; the match to TRBD1 covers 8 bases. J gave up 2 bases and V 4 bases, and 6 bases lay outside the gene matches. The V gene's germline CDR1 is SGHTA and CDR2 FQGNSA. The CDR3 is 15 amino acids. The CDR3 bases are TGTGCCAGCAGCTCGCAGGGGGCGGGTAACACTGAAGCTTTCTTT. Translated, it gives CASSSQGAGNTEAFF.

The chain joins TRBV9 to TRBJ2-7; tentative D call: TRBD1 (5 bases). The germline CDR1 and CDR2 sequences are SGDLS and YYNGEE. The CDR3 runs 14 residues. V lost 1 base, J lost 5 bases, and 13 bases lay in between. CDR3 protein: CASSVNQGRDEQYF. In DNA form, the CDR3 reads TGTGCCAGCAGCGTAAACCAGGGAAGGGACGAGCAGTACTTC.

The gene calls are TRBV6-5 and TRBJ2-3; 11 nucleotides match TRBD2. Looked up from germline, CDR1 is MNHEY and CDR2 is SVGAGI. Trimming took 8 bases from V and 5 from J; bases not matched to a gene: 3. The CDR3 is 13 residues long. CDR3 sequence reads: CASQTSGIDTQYF. CDR3 coding DNA: TGTGCCAGCCAGACTAGCGGGATAGATACGCAGTATTTT.

A note on this clone: Other DNA sequences in the same sample also yield this CDR3. The V call is TRBV3-1 (or the pseudogene TRBV3-2), the J call TRBJ2-3; D might be TRBD2 (5 bases). The V end lost 1 base, the J end lost 6 bases, and 8 bases lay between the germline ends. This CDR3 is built from 13 residues. Germline CDR1 is LGHDT and CDR2 is YNNKEL (reference sequence). CDR3 DNA sequence: TGTGCCAGCAGCCAAGCGGGCGGGGATACGCAGTATTTT. It specifies CASSQAGGDTQYF.

V usage is TRBV2 and J usage is TRBJ1-1; 7 bases are a match to TRBD1. V was clipped by 5 bases and J by 7 bases; unmatched bases: 13. Germline V gene lookup returns CDR1 SNHLY and CDR2 FYNNEI. The CDR3 loop spans 15 amino acids. The CDR3 is CASSPTGARVSEAFF. The CDR3 DNA reads as TGTGCCAGCAGTCCTACAGGGGCGCGGGTCAGTGAAGCTTTCTTT.

The chain links TRBV29-1 to TRBJ1-2; D possibly corresponds to TRBD1 (5 bases). This CDR3 has 12 residues. The germline V and J ends were trimmed by 7 bases and 8 bases, with 17 bases remaining between them. Per germline, CDR1 SQVTM and CDR2 ANQGSEA. The CDR3 loop is CSGGGEEQGYTF. As DNA, the CDR3 is TGCAGCGGCGGGGGAGAGGAGCAGGGCTACACCTTC.

The chain links TRBV2 to TRBJ1-1, with 8 bases identical to TRBD1. Germline trimming cut 6 bases from V and 1 base from J; bases unmatched to any gene: 4. CDR1 is SNHLY and CDR2 is FYNNEI in the germline V gene. This CDR3 has 14 residues. The CDR3 region has the DNA TGTGCCAGCAGCCTGGGACAGGAGAACACTGAAGCTTTCTTT. Residues: CASSLGQENTEAFF.

This sequence joins TRBV6-5 and TRBJ2-7, with D perhaps matching TRBD1 (5 bases). CDR1 and CDR2 from the germline V gene are MNHEY and SVGAGI. V lost 5 bases and J 4 bases, leaving 12 bases between the germline ends. The CDR3 runs to 13 residues. The DNA for the CDR3 is TGTGCCAGCAGTCCGCGTCAGGGTTACGAGCAGTACTTC. It is translated as CASSPRQGYEQYF.

This clone was seen just once. The chain links TRBV20-1 to TRBJ1-2; TRBD1 aligns across 7 bases. The germline V gene encodes CDR1 DFQATT and CDR2 SNEGSKA (reference sequence). The CDR3 runs 11 residues. The junction had 9 bases not matched to a gene; V was cut back by 7 bases and J by 10 bases. The CDR3 is CSVGTVHLYTF. Written as DNA, the CDR3 is TGCAGTGTTGGGACAGTACATCTCTACACCTTC.

V gene TRBV5-1 combines with J gene TRBJ2-7; 11 nucleotides agree with TRBD2. Germline V CDR1 and CDR2: SGHRS, YFSETQ. This CDR3 contains 15 residues. J lost 3 bases, V lost 5 bases, and 7 bases had no gene match. Here the CDR3 DNA reads TGCGCCAGCAGGGGAGGGACTAGCGGACTCTACGAGCAGTACTTC. Translated, it gives CASRGGTSGLYEQYF.